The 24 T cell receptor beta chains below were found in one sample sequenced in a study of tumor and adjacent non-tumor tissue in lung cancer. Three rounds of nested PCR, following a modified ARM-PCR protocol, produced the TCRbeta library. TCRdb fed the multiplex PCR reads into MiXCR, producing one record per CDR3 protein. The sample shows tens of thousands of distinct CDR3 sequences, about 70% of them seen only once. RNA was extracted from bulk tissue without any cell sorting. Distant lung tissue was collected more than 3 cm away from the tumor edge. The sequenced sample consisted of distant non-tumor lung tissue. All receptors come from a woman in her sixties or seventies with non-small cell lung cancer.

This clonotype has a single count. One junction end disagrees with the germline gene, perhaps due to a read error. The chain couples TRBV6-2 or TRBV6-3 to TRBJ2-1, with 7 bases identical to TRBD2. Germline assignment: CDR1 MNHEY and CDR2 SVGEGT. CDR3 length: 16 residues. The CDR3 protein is CASSYSLTSRNNEHFF. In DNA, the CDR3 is TGTGCCAGCAGTTACTCACTGACTAGCCGGAACAATGAGCATTTCTTC.

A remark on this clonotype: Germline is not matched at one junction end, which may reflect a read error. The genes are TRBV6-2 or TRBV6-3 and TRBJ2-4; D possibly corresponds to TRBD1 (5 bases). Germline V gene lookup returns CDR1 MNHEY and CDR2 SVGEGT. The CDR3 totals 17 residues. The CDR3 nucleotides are TGTGCCAACAGTTACGCATTGTCAGGGATCGCCAAAAACATTGAGTACTTC. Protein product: CANSYALSGIAKNIEYF.

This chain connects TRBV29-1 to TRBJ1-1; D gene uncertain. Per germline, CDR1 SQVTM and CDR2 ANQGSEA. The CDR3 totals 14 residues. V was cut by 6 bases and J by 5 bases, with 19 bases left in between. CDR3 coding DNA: TGCAGCGTGAAACCCTCCTCCGCGAAGACTGAAGCTTTCTTT. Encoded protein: CSVKPSSAKTEAFF.

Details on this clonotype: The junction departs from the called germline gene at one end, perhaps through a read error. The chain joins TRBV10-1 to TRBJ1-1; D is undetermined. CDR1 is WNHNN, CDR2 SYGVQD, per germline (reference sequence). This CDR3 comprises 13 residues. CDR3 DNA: TGCGCCAGCACGGCCGAAATAAGAACTGAAGCTCTCTTT. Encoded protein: CASTAEIRTEALF.

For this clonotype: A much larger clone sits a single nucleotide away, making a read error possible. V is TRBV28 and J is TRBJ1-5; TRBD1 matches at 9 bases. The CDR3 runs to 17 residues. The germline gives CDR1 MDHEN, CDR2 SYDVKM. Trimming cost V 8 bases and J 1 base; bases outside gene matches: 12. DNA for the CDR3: TGTGCCAGCTTGTACAGGGGGCAGCTTGGCAGCAATCAGCCCCAGCATTTT. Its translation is CASLYRGQLGSNQPQHF.

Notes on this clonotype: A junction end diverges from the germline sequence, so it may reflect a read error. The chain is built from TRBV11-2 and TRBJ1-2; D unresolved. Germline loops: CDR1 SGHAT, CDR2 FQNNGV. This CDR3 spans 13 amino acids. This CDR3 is CARSPQHNYGYTF. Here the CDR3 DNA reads TGTGCCCGCAGCCCCCAACATAACTATGGCTACACCTTC.

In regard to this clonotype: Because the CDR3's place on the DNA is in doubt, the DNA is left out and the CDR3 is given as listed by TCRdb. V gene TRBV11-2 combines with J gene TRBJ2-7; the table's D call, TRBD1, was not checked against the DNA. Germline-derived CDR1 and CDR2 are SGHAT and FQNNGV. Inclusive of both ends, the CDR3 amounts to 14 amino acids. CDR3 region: CASSLVGTGIGHYF.

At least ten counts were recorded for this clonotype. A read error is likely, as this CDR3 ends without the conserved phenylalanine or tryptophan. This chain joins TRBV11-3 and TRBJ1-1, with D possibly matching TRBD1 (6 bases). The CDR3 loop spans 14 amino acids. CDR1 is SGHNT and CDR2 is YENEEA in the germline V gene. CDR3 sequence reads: CASGLGQSATEAFS. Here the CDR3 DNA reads TGTGCCAGCGGCTTAGGACAGTCCGCTACTGAAGCTTTCTCT.

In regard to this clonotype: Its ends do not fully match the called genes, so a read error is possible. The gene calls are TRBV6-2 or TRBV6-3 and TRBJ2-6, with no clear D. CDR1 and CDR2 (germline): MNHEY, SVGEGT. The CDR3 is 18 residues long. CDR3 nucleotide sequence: TGCGCCAGCTCTAACCACAGAAGGGAAACCTCTGGGGCCAACGTCCTGACTTTC. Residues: CASSNHRRETSGANVLTF.

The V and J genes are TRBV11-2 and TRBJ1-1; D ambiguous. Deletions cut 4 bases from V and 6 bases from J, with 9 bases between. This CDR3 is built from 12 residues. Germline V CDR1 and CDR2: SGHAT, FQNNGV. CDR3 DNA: TGTGCCAGCAGCTCAATTCAGGCTGAAGCTTTCTTT. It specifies CASSSIQAEAFF.

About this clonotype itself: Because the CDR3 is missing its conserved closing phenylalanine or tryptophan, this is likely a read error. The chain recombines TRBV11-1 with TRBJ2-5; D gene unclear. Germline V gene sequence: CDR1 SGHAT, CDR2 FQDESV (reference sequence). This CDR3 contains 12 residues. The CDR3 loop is CVGSLERRTQYL. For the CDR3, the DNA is TGTGTCGGCAGCTTAGAAAGGAGGACCCAGTACTTA.

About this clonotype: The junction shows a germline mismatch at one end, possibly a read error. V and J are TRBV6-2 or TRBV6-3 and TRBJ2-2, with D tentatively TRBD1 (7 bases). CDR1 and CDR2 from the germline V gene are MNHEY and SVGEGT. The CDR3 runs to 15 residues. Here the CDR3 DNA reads TGTGCCAGCAGTCAGGGGGAGGCTGAAGGCGGGGAGCTGCTTTTT. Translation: CASSQGEAEGGELLF.

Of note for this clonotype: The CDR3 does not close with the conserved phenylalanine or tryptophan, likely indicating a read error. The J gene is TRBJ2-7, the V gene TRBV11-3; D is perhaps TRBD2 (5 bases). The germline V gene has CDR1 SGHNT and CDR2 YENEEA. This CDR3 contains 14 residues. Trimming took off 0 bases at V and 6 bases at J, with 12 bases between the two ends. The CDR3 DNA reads TGTGCCAGCAGCTTAGATACGGGAACATGCGAGCAGTACCTC. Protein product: CASSLDTGTCEQYL.

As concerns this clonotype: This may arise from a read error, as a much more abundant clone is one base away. CDR3 sequence: CASSSIRTEGFF. The CDR3 DNA reads TGTGCCAGCAGTTCTATCCGGACTGAAGGTTTCTTT. The chain is built from TRBV28 and TRBJ1-1; D unresolved. The germline CDR1 and CDR2 sequences are MDHEN and SYDVKM. The CDR3 totals 12 residues. The variable domain in full, completed from reference TRBV28 and TRBJ1-1, reads DVKVTQSSRYLVKRTGEKVFLECVQDMDHENMFWYRQDPGLGLRLIYFSYDVKMKEKGDIPEGYSVSREKKERFSLILESASTNQTSMYLCASSSIRTEGFFGQGTRLTVV.

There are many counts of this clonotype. The CDR3, as DNA: TGTGCCAGCAGTTTGGGGCAGGGGGTTCACGAGCAGTACTTC. Protein: CASSLGQGVHEQYF. The chain recombines TRBV28 with TRBJ2-7, with TRBD1 identical over 7 bases. CDR3 length: 14 residues. J was trimmed by 5 bases and V by 3 bases; bases with no gene match: 7. The germline V gene encodes CDR1 MDHEN and CDR2 SYDVKM.

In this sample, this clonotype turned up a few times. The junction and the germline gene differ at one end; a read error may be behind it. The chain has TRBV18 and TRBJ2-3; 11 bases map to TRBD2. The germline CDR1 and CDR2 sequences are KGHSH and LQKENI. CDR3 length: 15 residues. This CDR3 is CASSSGLADTDMQYF. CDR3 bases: TGTGCCAGCTCATCGGGACTAGCGGACACAGATATGCAGTATTTT.

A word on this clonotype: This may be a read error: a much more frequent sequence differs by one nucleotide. The DNA of the CDR3 is TGTGCCTGGAGTACAGGGGATTTCACCAGGGAGCTGTTTTTT. Translated: CAWSTGDFTRELFF. The chain employs TRBV30 and TRBJ2-2; 7 bases fit TRBD1. CDR3 size: 14 residues. CDR1 is GTSNPN, CDR2 SVGIG, per germline (reference sequence). Full variable domain (missing parts from reference TRBV30 and TRBJ2-2): SQTIHQWPATLVQPVGSPLSLECTVEGTSNPNLYWYRQAAGRGLQLLFYSVGIGQISSEVPQNLSASRPQDRQFILSSKKLLLSDSGFYLCAWSTGDFTRELFFGEGSRLTVL.

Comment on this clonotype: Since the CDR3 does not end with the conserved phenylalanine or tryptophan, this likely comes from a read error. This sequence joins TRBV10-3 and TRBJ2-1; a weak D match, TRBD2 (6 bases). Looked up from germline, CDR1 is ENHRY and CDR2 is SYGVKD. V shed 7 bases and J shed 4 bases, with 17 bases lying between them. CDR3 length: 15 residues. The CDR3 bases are TGTGCCATCACAGTAGGTAGCGGCAAGTACAATGAGCAGTTCATC. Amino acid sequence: CAITVGSGKYNEQFI.

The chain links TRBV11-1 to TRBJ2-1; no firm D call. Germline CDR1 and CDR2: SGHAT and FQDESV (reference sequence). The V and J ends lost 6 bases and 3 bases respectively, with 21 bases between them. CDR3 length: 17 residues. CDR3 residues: CASSRCFAANFYNEQFF. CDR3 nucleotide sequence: TGTGCCAGCAGTCGGTGTTTCGCAGCGAACTTCTACAATGAGCAGTTCTTC.

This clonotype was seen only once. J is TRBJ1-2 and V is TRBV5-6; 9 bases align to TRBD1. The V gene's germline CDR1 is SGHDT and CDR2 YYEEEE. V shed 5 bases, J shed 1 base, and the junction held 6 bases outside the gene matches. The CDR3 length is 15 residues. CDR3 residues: CASRPLTGGNYGYTF. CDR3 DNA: TGTGCCAGCAGACCCTTGACAGGGGGTAACTATGGCTACACCTTC. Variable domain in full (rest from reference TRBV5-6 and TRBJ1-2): DAGVTQSPTHLIKTRGQQVTLRCSPKSGHDTVSWYQQALGQGPQFIFQYYEEEERQRGNFPDRFSGHQFPNYSSELNVNALLLGDSALYLCASRPLTGGNYGYTFGSGTRLTVV.

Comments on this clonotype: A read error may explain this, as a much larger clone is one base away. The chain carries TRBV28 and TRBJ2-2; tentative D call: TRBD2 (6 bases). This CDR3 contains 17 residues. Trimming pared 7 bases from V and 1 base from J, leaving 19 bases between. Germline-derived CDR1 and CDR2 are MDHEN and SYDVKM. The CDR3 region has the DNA TGTGCCAGCACCCCCAGCGGGTCGGCAAGGAACACCGGGGAGCTGTTTTTT. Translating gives CASTPSGSARNTGELFF.

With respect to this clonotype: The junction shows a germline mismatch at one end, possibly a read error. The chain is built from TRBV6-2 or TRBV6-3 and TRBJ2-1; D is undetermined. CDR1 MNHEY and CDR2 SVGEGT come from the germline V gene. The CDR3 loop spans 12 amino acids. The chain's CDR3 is CASSFRTNEQFF. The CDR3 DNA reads TGTGCCAGCAGTTTCAGGACCAATGAGCAGTTCTTT.

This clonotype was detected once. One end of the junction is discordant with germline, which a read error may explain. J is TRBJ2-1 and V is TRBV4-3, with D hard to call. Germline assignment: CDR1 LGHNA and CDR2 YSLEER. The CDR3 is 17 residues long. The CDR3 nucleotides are TGCGCCAGCAGCCAAACTGTATCCTGTAGCTCCTACGATGAGCAGTTCTTC. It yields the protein CASSQTVSCSSYDEQFF.

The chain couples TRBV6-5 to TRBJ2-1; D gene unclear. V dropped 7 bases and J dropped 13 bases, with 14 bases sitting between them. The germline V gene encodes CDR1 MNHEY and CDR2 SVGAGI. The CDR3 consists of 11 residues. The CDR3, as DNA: TGTGCCAGCAATACTCTGGGCGATCAGTTCTTC. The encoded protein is CASNTLGDQFF.